The clone carrying this T cell receptor (beta chain) turned up a few times. CDR1 SEHNR and CDR2 FQNEAQ come from the germline V gene (reference sequence). Trimming removed 1 base from V and 10 bases from J, with 11 bases in between. The CDR3 contains 13 residues. TCRdb ran MiXCR on the RT-PCR reads and lists one entry per CDR3 protein. The table records around 700,000 distinct CDR3 sequences, 12% to 15% of them present only once. The receptor was derived from a female donor in good health, serving as a healthy control. The sample was memory CD4+ T cells from blood. This sequence joins TRBV7-9 and TRBJ2-1; perhaps TRBD1 as D (5 bases). The chain's CDR3 is CASSLVDRGEQFF. The CDR3 DNA is TGTGCCAGCAGCTTAGTTGATAGGGGAGAGCAGTTCTTC.